This TCR beta chain was identified in a study of T-cell reconstitution after alpha-beta-depleted transplantation in children. TCRbeta library preparation incorporated unique molecular identifiers. TCRdb independently ran MiXCR on the PCR reads; one entry per CDR3 protein. The sample records 250,000 to 400,000 distinct CDR3 sequences, around 20% being singletons. The germline V gene encodes CDR1 MNHEY and CDR2 SVGAGI. V was pared by 1 base and J by 2 bases, with 12 bases of the junction left unmatched. The CDR3 runs 18 residues. Sequencing used PBMCs, mostly from graft donor cells, obtained 180 days after TCRalphabeta/CD19-depleted stem cell transplant. The sequence came from a male patient younger than 18 who had a stem cell transplant for acute lymphoblastic leukemia, so the T cells may come from the graft donor. This chain links TRBV6-5 with TRBJ2-3; 7 bases are a match to TRBD2. The CDR3 bases are TGTGCCAGCAGTTACTTGAGGTGGGCTAGCGGCACCACAGATACGCAGTATTTT. This sequence encodes CASSYLRWASGTTDTQYF.